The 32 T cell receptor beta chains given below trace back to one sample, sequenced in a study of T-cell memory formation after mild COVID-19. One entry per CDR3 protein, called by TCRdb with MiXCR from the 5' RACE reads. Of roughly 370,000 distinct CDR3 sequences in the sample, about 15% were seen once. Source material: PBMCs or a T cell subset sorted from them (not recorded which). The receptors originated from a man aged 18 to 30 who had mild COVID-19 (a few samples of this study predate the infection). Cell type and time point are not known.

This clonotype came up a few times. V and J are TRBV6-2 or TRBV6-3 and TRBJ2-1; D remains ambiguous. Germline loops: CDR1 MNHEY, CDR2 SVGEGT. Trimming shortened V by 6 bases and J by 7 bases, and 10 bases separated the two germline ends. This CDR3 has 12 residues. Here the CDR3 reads CASSPAWNEQFF. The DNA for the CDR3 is TGTGCCAGCAGCCCCGCTTGGAATGAGCAGTTCTTC.

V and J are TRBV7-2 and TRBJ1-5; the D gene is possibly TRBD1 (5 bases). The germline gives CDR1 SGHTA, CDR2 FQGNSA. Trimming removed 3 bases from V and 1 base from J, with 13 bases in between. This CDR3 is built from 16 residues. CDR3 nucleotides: TGTGCCAGCAGCTTCTTTGGGGCCGAGAGCAATCAGCCCCAGCATTTT. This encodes CASSFFGAESNQPQHF. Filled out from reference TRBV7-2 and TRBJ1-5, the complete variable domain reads GAGVSQSPSNKVTEKGKDVELRCDPISGHTALYWYRQSLGQGLEFLIYFQGNSAPDKSGLPSDRFSAERTGGSVSTLTIQRTQQEDSAVYLCASSFFGAESNQPQHFGDGTRLSIL.

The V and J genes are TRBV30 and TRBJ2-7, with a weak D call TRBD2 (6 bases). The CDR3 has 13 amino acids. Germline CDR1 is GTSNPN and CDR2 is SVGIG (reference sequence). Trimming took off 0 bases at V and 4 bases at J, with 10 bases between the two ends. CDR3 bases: TGTGCCTGGAGTGTACCAGGGAGGTACGAGCAGTACTTC. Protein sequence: CAWSVPGRYEQYF.

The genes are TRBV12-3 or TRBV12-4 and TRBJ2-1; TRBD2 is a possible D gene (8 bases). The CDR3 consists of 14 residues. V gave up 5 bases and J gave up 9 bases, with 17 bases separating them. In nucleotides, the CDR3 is TGTGCCAGCAGTCCCCGGGAGGGGGCAGCTGAGCAGTTCTTC. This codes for CASSPREGAAEQFF.

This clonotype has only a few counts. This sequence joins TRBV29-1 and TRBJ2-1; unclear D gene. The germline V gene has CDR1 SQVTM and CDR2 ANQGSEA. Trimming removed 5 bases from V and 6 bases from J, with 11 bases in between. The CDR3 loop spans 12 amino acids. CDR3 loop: CSVSSQFNEQFF. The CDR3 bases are TGCAGCGTTTCGTCCCAGTTCAATGAGCAGTTCTTC.

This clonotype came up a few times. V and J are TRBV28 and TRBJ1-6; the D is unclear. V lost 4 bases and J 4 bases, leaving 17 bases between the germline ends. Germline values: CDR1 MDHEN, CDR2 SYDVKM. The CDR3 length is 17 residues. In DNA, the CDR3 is TGTGCCAGCAGTTCCCCGATGGGTCACTCATATAATTCACCCCTCCACTTT. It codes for CASSSPMGHSYNSPLHF.

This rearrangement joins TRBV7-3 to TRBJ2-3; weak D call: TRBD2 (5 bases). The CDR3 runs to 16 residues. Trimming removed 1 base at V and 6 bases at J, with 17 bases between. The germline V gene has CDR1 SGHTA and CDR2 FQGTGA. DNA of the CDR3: TGTGCCAGCAGCTTAAACGGCCTAGCTATAGGGGATACGCAGTATTTT. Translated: CASSLNGLAIGDTQYF.

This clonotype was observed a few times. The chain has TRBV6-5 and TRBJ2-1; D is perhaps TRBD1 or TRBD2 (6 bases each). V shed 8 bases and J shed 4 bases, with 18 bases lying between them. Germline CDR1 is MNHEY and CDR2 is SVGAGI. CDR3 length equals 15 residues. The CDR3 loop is CASGGRRGGYNEQFF. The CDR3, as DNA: TGTGCCAGCGGGGGCCGGCGGGGTGGTTACAATGAGCAGTTCTTC.

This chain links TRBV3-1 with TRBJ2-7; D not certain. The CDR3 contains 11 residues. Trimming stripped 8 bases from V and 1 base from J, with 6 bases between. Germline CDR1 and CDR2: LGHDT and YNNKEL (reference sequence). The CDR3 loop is CASQASYEQYF. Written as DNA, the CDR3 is TGTGCCAGCCAGGCGTCCTACGAGCAGTACTTC.

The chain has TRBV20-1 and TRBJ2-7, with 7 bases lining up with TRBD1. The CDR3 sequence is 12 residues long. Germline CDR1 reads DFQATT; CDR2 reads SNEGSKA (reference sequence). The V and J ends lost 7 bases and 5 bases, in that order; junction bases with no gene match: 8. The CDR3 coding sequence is TGCAGTGTTTCAGGGGGAAGGAACGAGCAGTACTTC. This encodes CSVSGGRNEQYF.

This chain's CDR3 is CAISESAGSGFTEAFF. In DNA, the CDR3 is TGTGCCATCAGTGAGTCGGCAGGATCGGGGTTCACTGAAGCTTTCTTT. V and J are TRBV10-3 and TRBJ1-1; D gene unclear. Germline V gene data show CDR1 as ENHRY and CDR2 as SYGVKD. This CDR3 spans 16 amino acids. V was trimmed by 0 bases and J by 4 bases, leaving 15 bases between them.

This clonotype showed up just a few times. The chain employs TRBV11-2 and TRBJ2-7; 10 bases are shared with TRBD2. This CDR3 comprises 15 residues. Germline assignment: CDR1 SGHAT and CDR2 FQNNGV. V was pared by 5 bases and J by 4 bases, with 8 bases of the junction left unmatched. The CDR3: CASSLRTSGRYEQYF. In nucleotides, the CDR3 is TGTGCCAGCAGCCTAAGGACTAGCGGCCGTTACGAGCAGTACTTC.

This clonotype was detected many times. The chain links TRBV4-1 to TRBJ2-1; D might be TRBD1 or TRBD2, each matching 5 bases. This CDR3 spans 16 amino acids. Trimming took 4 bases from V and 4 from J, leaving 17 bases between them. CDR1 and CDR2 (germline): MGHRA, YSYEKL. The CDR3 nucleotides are TGCGCCAGCAGCCTCCTCCCCGGGACGGGTTACAATGAGCAGTTCTTC. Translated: CASSLLPGTGYNEQFF.

The CDR3 spells CASSQERRTELNEKLFF. DNA of the CDR3: TGCGCCAGCAGCCAAGAGAGGCGGACAGAACTTAATGAAAAACTGTTTTTT. The rearrangement uses TRBV4-3 and TRBJ1-4, with D possibly being TRBD1 (6 bases). The CDR3 runs to 17 residues. V lost 0 bases and J 4 bases, leaving 15 bases between the germline ends. The germline CDR1 and CDR2 sequences are LGHNA and YSLEER.

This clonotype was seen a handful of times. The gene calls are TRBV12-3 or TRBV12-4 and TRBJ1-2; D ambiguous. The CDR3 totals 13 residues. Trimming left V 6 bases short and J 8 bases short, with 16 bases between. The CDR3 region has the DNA TGTGCCAGCAGCCCAGACATGGGGTGGGGCTACACCTTC. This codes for CASSPDMGWGYTF.

CDR3 sequence reads: CASSVGGGKAFF. CDR3 nucleotides: TGTGCCAGCAGCGTCGGCGGGGGAAAAGCTTTCTTT. V usage is TRBV7-2 and J usage is TRBJ1-1; a weak D match, TRBD1 (5 bases). CDR3 length: 12 residues. Trimming pared 5 bases from V and 9 bases from J, leaving 13 bases between. In germline, CDR1 is SGHTA, CDR2 FQGNSA.

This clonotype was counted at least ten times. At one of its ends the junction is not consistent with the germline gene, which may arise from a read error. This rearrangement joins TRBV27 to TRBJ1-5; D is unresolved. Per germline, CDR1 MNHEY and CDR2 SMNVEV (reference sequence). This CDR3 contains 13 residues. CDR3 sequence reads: CASSLSGNQPQHF. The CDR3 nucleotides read TGTGCCAGCAGCTTATCCGGCAATCAGCCCCAGCATTTT.

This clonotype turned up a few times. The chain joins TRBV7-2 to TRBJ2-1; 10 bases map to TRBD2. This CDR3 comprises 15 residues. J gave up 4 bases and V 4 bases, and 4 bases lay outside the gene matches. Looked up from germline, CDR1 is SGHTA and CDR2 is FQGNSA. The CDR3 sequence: CASSSTSGQYNEQFF. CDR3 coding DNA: TGTGCCAGCAGCTCGACTAGCGGGCAGTACAATGAGCAGTTCTTC.

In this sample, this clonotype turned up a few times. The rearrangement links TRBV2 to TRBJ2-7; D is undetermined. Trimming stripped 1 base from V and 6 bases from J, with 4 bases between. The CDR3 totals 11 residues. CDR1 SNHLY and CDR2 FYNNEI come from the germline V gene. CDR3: CASSEEGEQYV. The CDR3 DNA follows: TGTGCCAGCAGTGAAGAGGGCGAGCAGTACGTC.

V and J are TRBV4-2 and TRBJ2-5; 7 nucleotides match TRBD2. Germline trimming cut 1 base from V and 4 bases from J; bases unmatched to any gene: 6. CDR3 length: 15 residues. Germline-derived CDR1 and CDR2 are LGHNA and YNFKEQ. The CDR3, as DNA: TGTGCCAGCAGCCAAGGGGGAGGGGCTGGAGAGACCCAGTACTTC. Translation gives CASSQGGGAGETQYF.

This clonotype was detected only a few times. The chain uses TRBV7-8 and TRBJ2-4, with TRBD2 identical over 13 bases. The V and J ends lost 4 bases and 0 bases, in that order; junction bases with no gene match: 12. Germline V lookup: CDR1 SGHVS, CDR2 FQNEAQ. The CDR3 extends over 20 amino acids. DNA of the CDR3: TGTGCCAGCAGCTCCCGGACTAGCGGGGGCCCAAGTCTAGCCAAAAACATTCAGTACTTC. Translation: CASSSRTSGGPSLAKNIQYF.

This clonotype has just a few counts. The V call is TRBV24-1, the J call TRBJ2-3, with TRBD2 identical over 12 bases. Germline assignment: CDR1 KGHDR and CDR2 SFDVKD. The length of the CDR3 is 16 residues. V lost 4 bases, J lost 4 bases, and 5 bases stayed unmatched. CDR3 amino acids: CATSEPGLAGPDTQYF. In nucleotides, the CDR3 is TGTGCCACCAGTGAACCGGGACTAGCGGGCCCAGATACGCAGTATTTT.

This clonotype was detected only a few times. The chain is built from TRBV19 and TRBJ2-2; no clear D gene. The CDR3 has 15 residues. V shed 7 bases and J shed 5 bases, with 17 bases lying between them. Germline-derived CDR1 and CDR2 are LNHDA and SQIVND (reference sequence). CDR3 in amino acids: CASTPTRHRTGELFF. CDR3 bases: TGTGCCAGTACCCCGACCCGACACCGGACCGGGGAGCTGTTTTTT.

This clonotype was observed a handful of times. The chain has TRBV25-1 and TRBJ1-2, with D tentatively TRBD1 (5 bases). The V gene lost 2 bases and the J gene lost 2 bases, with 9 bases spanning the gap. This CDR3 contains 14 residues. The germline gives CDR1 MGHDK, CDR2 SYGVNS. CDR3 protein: CASSELQGNYGYTF. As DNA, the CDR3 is TGTGCCAGCAGTGAACTTCAGGGAAACTATGGCTACACCTTC.

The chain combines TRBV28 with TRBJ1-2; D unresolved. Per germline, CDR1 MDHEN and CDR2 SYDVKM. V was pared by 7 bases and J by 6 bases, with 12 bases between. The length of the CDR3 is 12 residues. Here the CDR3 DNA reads TGTGCCAGCAATGGACGAAAGAATGGCTACACCTTC. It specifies CASNGRKNGYTF.

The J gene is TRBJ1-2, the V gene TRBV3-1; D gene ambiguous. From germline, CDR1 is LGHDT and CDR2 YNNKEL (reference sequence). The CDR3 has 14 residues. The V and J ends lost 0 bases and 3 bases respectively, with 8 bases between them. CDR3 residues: CASSQDRWDYGYTF. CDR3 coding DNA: TGTGCCAGCAGCCAAGACCGATGGGACTATGGCTACACCTTC.

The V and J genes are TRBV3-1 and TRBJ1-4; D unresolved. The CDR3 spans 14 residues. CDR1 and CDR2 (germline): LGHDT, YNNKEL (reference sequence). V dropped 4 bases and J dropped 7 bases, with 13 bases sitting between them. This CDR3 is CASSLSGAPEKLFF. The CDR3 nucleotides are TGTGCCAGCAGCCTGTCAGGTGCGCCTGAAAAACTGTTTTTT.

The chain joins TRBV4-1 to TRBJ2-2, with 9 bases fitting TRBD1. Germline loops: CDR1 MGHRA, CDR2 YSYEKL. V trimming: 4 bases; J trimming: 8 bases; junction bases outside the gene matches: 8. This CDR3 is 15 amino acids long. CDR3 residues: CASSPPGQGRGELFF. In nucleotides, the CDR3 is TGCGCCAGCAGCCCCCCGGGACAGGGACGTGGGGAGCTGTTTTTT.

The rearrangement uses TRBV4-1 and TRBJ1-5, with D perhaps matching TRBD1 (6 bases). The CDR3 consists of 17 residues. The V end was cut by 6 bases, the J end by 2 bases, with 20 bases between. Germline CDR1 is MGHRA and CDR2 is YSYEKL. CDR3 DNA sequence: TGCGCCAGCAGAAGACAGGCGGTGGCTCGTGGCAATCAGCCCCAGCATTTT. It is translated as CASRRQAVARGNQPQHF.

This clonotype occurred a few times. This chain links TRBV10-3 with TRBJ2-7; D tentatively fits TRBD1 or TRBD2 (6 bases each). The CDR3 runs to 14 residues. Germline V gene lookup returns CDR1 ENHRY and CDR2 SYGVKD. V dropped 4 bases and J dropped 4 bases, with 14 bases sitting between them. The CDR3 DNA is TGTGCCATCAGTGGGGGGGCGGGGCGGTACGAGCAGTACTTC. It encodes CAISGGAGRYEQYF.

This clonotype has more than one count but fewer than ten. The CDR3 sequence: CASRPDRGETQYF. The DNA for the CDR3 is TGTGCCAGCAGGCCTGACAGGGGAGAGACCCAGTACTTC. The rearrangement uses TRBV2 and TRBJ2-5; 8 bases fit TRBD1. J was trimmed by 4 bases and V by 6 bases; bases with no gene match: 4. Germline assignment: CDR1 SNHLY and CDR2 FYNNEI. This CDR3 contains 13 residues.

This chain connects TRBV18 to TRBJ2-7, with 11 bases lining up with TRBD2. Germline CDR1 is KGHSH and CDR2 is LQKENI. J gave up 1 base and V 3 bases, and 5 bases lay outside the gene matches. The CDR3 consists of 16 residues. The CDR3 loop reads CASSPPGLAASYEQYF. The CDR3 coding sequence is TGTGCCAGCTCACCGCCGGGACTAGCGGCTTCCTACGAGCAGTACTTC.